This note documents a single TCR beta chain sequence. The CDR3 runs 15 residues. CDR1 is MNHNS, CDR2 SASEGT, per germline. V was clipped by 0 bases and J by 4 bases, with 13 bases between them. In the authors' workflow: The authors estimated nucleated cell counts from reference gene primer amplification. Here immunoSEQ multiplex PCR was the method, and the copy in TCRdb shows in-frame clones only, minus some. V, J and clone size are taken as reported in that table, and D and trimming were inferred from the DNA itself. The table records some 180,000 clones, roughly four fifths of them present only once. The sample originates from a study of blood T cell repertoires in COVID-19. Looking at the study overall: Both acute and convalescent COVID-19 samples were obtained from the United States, Italy and Spain. The cDNA or gDNA used as material had been derived from T cells, B-cell-depleted T cells, or PBMCs.

The source material was peripheral blood. This chain joins TRBV6-1 and TRBJ2-7; D gene uncertain. The origin of this receptor is a man aged 50 to 60 who had recovered from COVID-19. CDR3 nucleotide sequence: TGTGCCAGCAGTGAAGCGCTACAGCATCTTTACGAGCAGTACTTC. As protein: CASSEALQHLYEQYF.